This T cell receptor beta chain was recorded in a study of T cells in Graves' hyperthyroidism and ophthalmopathy. Germline V CDR1 and CDR2: MNHEY, SVGEGT. The CDR3 is made up of 17 amino acids. V lost 2 bases and J 0 bases, leaving 17 bases between the germline ends. Amplified TCR beta CDR3 regions derived from RNA transcripts. The TCR CDR3 was amplified in a first-round RT-PCR using the HTBI primer set. TCRdb itself ran the multiplex PCR reads through MiXCR, one entry per CDR3 protein. Of a few hundred thousand distinct CDR3 sequences in the sample, about 17% were seen once. This clonotype was counted ten times or more. No antigen is known for it. General study results and limits: Stable hyperthyroidism and ophthalmopathy were separated using 13 V-J signatures.

Any patient presenting with uncontrolled infection, other autoimmune disease, pregnancy or lactation was left out. PBMCs were derived from around 10 ml fresh peripheral blood. Input material: blood. The TCR comes from a woman in her sixties or seventies with Graves' ophthalmopathy. The chain is built from TRBV6-2 or TRBV6-3 and TRBJ2-7; D ambiguous. In nucleotides, the CDR3 is TGTGCCAGCAGTTACATAACCGGAGATGAACTCTCCTACGAGCAGTACTTC. This sequence encodes CASSYITGDELSYEQYF.